Following are 30 T cell receptor beta chains from one sample sequenced in a study of siplizumab effects on memory and regulatory T cells. Sequenced by immunoSEQ multiplex PCR; TCRdb stores in-frame clones only, minus some. Among 85,000 to 130,000 clones listed, around 92% were seen once. The sequencing input was Tregs sorted from blood. The source of these receptors is a human donor in good health.

The chain carries TRBV21-1 and TRBJ2-1; TRBD1 is the table's D call and was not checked against the DNA. TRBV21-1 counts as a pseudogene. This CDR3 comprises 15 residues. CDR3 residues: CASSKEGGASREQFF. The DNA for the CDR3 is TGTGCCAGCAGCAAAGAAGGGGGCGCCTCGAGGGAGCAGTTCTTC.

To note about this clone: Other DNA sequences from this sample encode an identical CDR3 as well. The V gene is TRBV20-1, the J gene TRBJ1-2; tentative D call: TRBD1 (6 bases). Germline V gene sequence: CDR1 DFQATT, CDR2 SNEGSKA (reference sequence). V was shortened by 3 bases and J by 8 bases, with 10 bases between the two germline ends. CDR3 length: 11 residues. The CDR3 nucleotides read TGCAGTGCTAGGGATCAGGGGGGCTACACCTTC. Its translation is CSARDQGGYTF.

The genes are TRBV6-5 and TRBJ1-2; a possible D gene is TRBD1 (5 bases). The CDR3 loop spans 15 amino acids. CDR1 MNHEY and CDR2 SVGAGI come from the germline V gene. Trimming left V 5 bases short and J 0 bases short, with 13 bases between. The CDR3 reads CASSPGRRANYGYTF. CDR3 DNA: TGTGCCAGCAGTCCGGGACGGAGAGCTAACTATGGCTACACCTTC.

The rearrangement joins TRBV19 to TRBJ2-5; D ambiguous. The CDR3 is 13 residues long. Trimming took off 4 bases at V and 5 bases at J, with 11 bases between the two ends. CDR1 is LNHDA and CDR2 is SQIVND in the germline V gene (reference sequence). DNA for the CDR3: TGTGCCAGTAGTACTCCTCATCTGGAGACCCAGTACTTC. As protein: CASSTPHLETQYF.

This rearrangement joins TRBV7-9 to TRBJ1-1; D is ambiguous. CDR3 size: 14 residues. The germline V gene encodes CDR1 SEHNR and CDR2 FQNEAQ (reference sequence). V shed 6 bases and J shed 0 bases, with 11 bases lying between them. CDR3 coding DNA: TGTGCCAGCAGTGGTATCTCCATGAACACTGAAGCTTTCTTT. Residues: CASSGISMNTEAFF.

CDR3 loop: CASSWGGSGEFF. The CDR3 DNA follows: TGTGCCAGCAGCTGGGGAGGATCAGGGGAGTTCTTC. This chain connects TRBV5-6 to TRBJ2-1, with D possibly called TRBD1 or TRBD2 (6 bases each). V was shortened by 3 bases and J by 14 bases, with 15 bases between the two germline ends. Germline-derived CDR1 and CDR2 are SGHDT and YYEEEE. The CDR3 has 12 residues.

V and J are TRBV6-1 and TRBJ1-1; weak D call: TRBD1 (6 bases). The CDR3 sequence is 14 residues long. Trimming left V 4 bases short and J 3 bases short, with 12 bases between. Per germline, CDR1 MNHNS and CDR2 SASEGT. The CDR3 DNA reads as TGTGCCAGCAGTGGGATAGGGGGGGACACTGAAGCTTTCTTT. Translation gives CASSGIGGDTEAFF.

This sequence joins TRBV16 and TRBJ1-1; TRBD1 might be the D (5 bases). The CDR3 is made up of 16 amino acids. V was shortened by 4 bases and J by 4 bases, with 19 bases between the two germline ends. The V gene's germline CDR1 is KGHSY and CDR2 FQNENV. CDR3 sequence reads: CASSPPTQGAATEAFF. DNA for the CDR3: TGTGCCAGCAGCCCGCCAACCCAGGGTGCCGCCACTGAAGCTTTCTTT.

The chain couples TRBV5-1 to TRBJ1-5; no firm D call. Between the trimmed V and J ends, which lost 5 bases and 5 bases, there was a span of 20 bases. There are 16 residues in the CDR3. Germline V CDR1 and CDR2: SGHRS, YFSETQ. The CDR3 loop reads CASRPRASPSDQPQHF. The CDR3 DNA reads as TGCGCCAGCAGACCGAGGGCCTCGCCGTCGGATCAGCCCCAGCATTTT. The whole variable domain, remainder taken from reference TRBV5-1 and TRBJ1-5, is KAGVTQTPRYLIKTRGQQVTLSCSPISGHRSVSWYQQTPGQGLQFLFEYFSETQRNKGNFPGRFSGRQFSNSRSEMNVSTLELGDSALYLCASRPRASPSDQPQHFGDGTRLSIL.

The chain is built from TRBV10-3 and TRBJ2-2; 14 bases fit TRBD2. The germline gives CDR1 ENHRY, CDR2 SYGVKD. The CDR3 consists of 17 residues. V shed 6 bases and J 5 bases; nucleotides not matched to a gene: 8. CDR3 region: CAIRVGLAGEETGELFF. The CDR3 DNA reads as TGTGCCATCAGGGTGGGACTAGCGGGAGAAGAAACCGGGGAGCTGTTTTTT.

The table lists this clone with a count of one. The chain employs TRBV6-6 and TRBJ2-1; D is ambiguous. The V end lost 3 bases, the J end lost 7 bases, and 19 bases lay between the germline ends. Germline values: CDR1 MNHNY, CDR2 SVGAGI (reference sequence). This CDR3 has 16 amino acids. The CDR3 coding sequence is TGTGCCAGCAGTTATTCGCCTAGGACGGGCGTGAATGAGCAGTTCTTC. Translating it yields CASSYSPRTGVNEQFF.

This chain connects TRBV6-5 to TRBJ1-6; 9 bases are shared with TRBD1. V dropped 0 bases and J dropped 4; count of bases not matched to a gene: 1. CDR3 length equals 16 residues. Germline V gene data show CDR1 as MNHEY and CDR2 as SVGAGI. The DNA for the CDR3 is TGTGCCAGCAGTTACTCGACAGGGGGTTATAATTCACCCCTCCACTTT. This encodes CASSYSTGGYNSPLHF.

Comment on this clone: At one end, the junction sequence differs from germline, possibly due to a read error. J is TRBJ2-2 and V is TRBV28; D remains unclear. The CDR3 covers 11 residues. CDR1 MDHEN and CDR2 SYDVKM come from the germline V gene. This chain's CDR3 is CASSLGRLVVF. The CDR3 region has the DNA TGTGCCAGCAGTCTCGGACGATTAGTAGTTTTT.

The chain uses TRBV5-1 and TRBJ1-4; 8 bases line up with TRBD1. With V trimmed by 4 bases and J by 7 bases, 12 bases remained unmatched. The V gene's germline CDR1 is SGHRS and CDR2 YFSETQ. This CDR3 region has 16 residues. CDR3 sequence (DNA): TGCGCCAGCAGCAAACAGGGGGGCGTTCGTGGTGAAAAACTGTTTTTT. Its translation: CASSKQGGVRGEKLFF.

This clone was seen a few times. The V gene is TRBV4-1, the J gene TRBJ1-2, with TRBD1 as a possible D gene (5 bases). V was cut by 3 bases and J by 4 bases, with 21 bases left in between. Germline V lookup: CDR1 MGHRA, CDR2 YSYEKL. This CDR3 has 17 residues. In nucleotides, the CDR3 is TGCGCCAGCAGCCAGGCGCAACGGGACGTGGGAGTCTATGGCTACACCTTC. It codes for CASSQAQRDVGVYGYTF.

The V gene is TRBV4-2, the J gene TRBJ2-1; D gene ambiguous. Germline values: CDR1 LGHNA, CDR2 YNFKEQ. There are 15 residues in the CDR3. Between the trimmed V and J ends, which lost 2 bases and 5 bases, there was a span of 13 bases. CDR3 sequence (DNA): TGTGCCAGCAGCCAAATAGTGCCTTTAGACAATGAGCAGTTCTTC. Protein sequence: CASSQIVPLDNEQFF.

The chain carries TRBV28 and TRBJ2-1; the D gene is possibly TRBD2 (6 bases). V was cut by 6 bases and J by 4 bases, with 16 bases left in between. CDR1 and CDR2 (germline): MDHEN, SYDVKM. This CDR3 comprises 15 residues. The CDR3 DNA follows: TGTGCCAGCAGACGCTCCGGGACTCAGTACAATGAGCAGTTCTTC. Its translation is CASRRSGTQYNEQFF.

The CDR3, as DNA: TGTGCCAGCTCACCAGGCAGATACACCGGGGAGCTGTTTTTT. This codes for CASSPGRYTGELFF. The chain uses TRBV18 and TRBJ2-2, with D uncertain. Per the germline V gene, CDR1 is KGHSH and CDR2 is LQKENI. Trimming removed 2 bases from V and 3 bases from J, with 7 bases in between. The CDR3 sequence is 14 residues long. The full variable domain, with the rest looked up from reference TRBV18 and TRBJ2-2, is NAGVMQNPRHLVRRRGQEARLRCSPMKGHSHVYWYRQLPEEGLKFMVYLQKENIIDESGMPKERFSAEFPKEGPSILRIQQVVRGDSAAYFCASSPGRYTGELFFGEGSRLTVL.

The chain couples TRBV7-9 to TRBJ2-7; 8 bases map to TRBD1. Trimming took 3 bases from V and 3 from J; bases not matched to a gene: 10. Germline CDR1 and CDR2: SEHNR and FQNEAQ (reference sequence). This CDR3 is built from 16 residues. CDR3 bases: TGTGCCAGCAGCTTTAGCGCCGGGACAGGAAGCTACGAGCAGTACTTC. Protein sequence: CASSFSAGTGSYEQYF.

The rearrangement joins TRBV19 to TRBJ2-5, with D unclear. From germline, CDR1 is LNHDA and CDR2 SQIVND (reference sequence). The CDR3 runs 13 residues. V shed 6 bases and J shed 2 bases, with 10 bases lying between them. The CDR3 nucleotides read TGTGCCAGTAGGTTCACAGTTCAAGAGACCCAGTACTTC. The encoded protein is CASRFTVQETQYF. The variable domain in full, completed from reference TRBV19 and TRBJ2-5, reads DGGITQSPKYLFRKEGQNVTLSCEQNLNHDAMYWYRQDPGQGLRLIYYSQIVNDFQKGDIAEGYSVSREKKESFPLTVTSAQKNPTAFYLCASRFTVQETQYFGPGTRLLVL.

The DNA of the CDR3 is TGTGCCAGCAGCACAAACAGAGCCAAAAACATTCAGTACTTC. Its translation: CASSTNRAKNIQYF. J is TRBJ2-4 and V is TRBV11-2; D is undetermined. The CDR3 runs 14 residues. Trimming cost V 5 bases and J 0 bases, with 8 bases left between them. CDR1 and CDR2 (germline): SGHAT, FQNNGV. The full variable domain, in which reference TRBV11-2 and TRBJ2-4 provide the parts outside the CDR3, is EAGVAQSPRYKIIEKRQSVAFWCNPISGHATLYWYQQILGQGPKLLIQFQNNGVVDDSQLPKDRFSAERLKGVDSTLKIQPAKLEDSAVYLCASSTNRAKNIQYFGAGTRLSVL.

V and J are TRBV2 and TRBJ2-3; a possible D gene is TRBD2 (5 bases). CDR1 is SNHLY, CDR2 FYNNEI, per germline. This CDR3 is built from 11 residues. V gave up 7 bases and J gave up 5 bases, with 7 bases separating them. The CDR3 nucleotides are TGTGCCAGCAACGGAGGAGATACGCAGTATTTT. Translated, it gives CASNGGDTQYF.

This clone came up once. The chain has TRBV15 and TRBJ1-2; 9 bases fit TRBD1. V shed 1 base and J 5 bases; nucleotides not matched to a gene: 2. This CDR3 is 14 amino acids long. Germline V gene data show CDR1 as LNHNV and CDR2 as YYDKDF (reference sequence). CDR3 nucleotide sequence: TGTGCCACCAGCAGAGGGGACAGGGCTTATGGCTACACCTTC. It codes for CATSRGDRAYGYTF.

The chain employs TRBV7-4 and TRBJ2-5; TRBD1 aligns across 10 bases. Germline V gives CDR1 SGHVT, CDR2 SQSDAQ. The J segment lost 4 bases and the V segment lost 4 bases, leaving 6 bases of the junction unmatched. This CDR3 is built from 15 residues. The CDR3 here is CASSCRQGARETQYF. The CDR3 DNA sequence: TGTGCCAGCAGCTGCAGACAGGGGGCGCGAGAGACCCAGTACTTC.

The rearrangement joins TRBV19 to TRBJ2-7, with a tentative D call TRBD1 (5 bases). Germline values: CDR1 LNHDA, CDR2 SQIVND (reference sequence). V dropped 5 bases and J dropped 2 bases, with 13 bases sitting between them. This CDR3 comprises 14 residues. CDR3 nucleotide sequence: TGTGCCAGTAGTCTACAGGCGTCAGCCTACGAGCAGTACTTC. Its protein is CASSLQASAYEQYF.

The gene calls are TRBV18 and TRBJ2-1; 14 nucleotides line up with TRBD2. Per the germline V gene, CDR1 is KGHSH and CDR2 is LQKENI. Trimming took 0 bases from V and 8 from J; bases not matched to a gene: 6. The CDR3 is made up of 17 amino acids. In nucleotides, the CDR3 is TGTGCCAGCTCACCACCATCGGGGACTAGCGGGAGCGATGAGCAGTTCTTC. Protein product: CASSPPSGTSGSDEQFF.

The chain has TRBV7-3 and TRBJ2-3; 11 bases are a match to TRBD2. With V trimmed by 5 bases and J by 2 bases, 6 bases remained unmatched. The germline gives CDR1 SGHTA, CDR2 FQGTGA. There are 16 residues in the CDR3. The CDR3 DNA is TGTGCCAGCAGCCCACTAGCGGGAGTCCCCACAGATACGCAGTATTTT. Its protein product is CASSPLAGVPTDTQYF.

CDR3 sequence reads: CASSPGGRAMNTEAFF. CDR3 DNA: TGTGCCAGCAGTCCGGGTGGGAGAGCCATGAACACTGAAGCTTTCTTT. The chain links TRBV7-3 to TRBJ1-1; no definite D call. Germline assignment: CDR1 SGHTA and CDR2 FQGTGA. The CDR3 loop spans 16 amino acids. V lost 6 bases and J lost 0, with 17 bases in between.

Of note for this clone: One end of the junction is discordant with germline, which a read error may explain. The chain combines TRBV6-1 with TRBJ2-2, with D perhaps TRBD2 (5 bases). The germline V gene encodes CDR1 MNHNS and CDR2 SASEGT. This CDR3 spans 13 amino acids. CDR3 nucleotides: TGCGCTAGCTCGGACGGATTCACCGGGGAGCTGTTTTTT. It is translated as CASSDGFTGELFF.

The chain joins TRBV5-1 to TRBJ2-5, with TRBD2 matching over 7 bases. V shed 3 bases, J shed 1 base, and the junction held 6 bases outside the gene matches. The CDR3 sequence is 15 residues long. Looked up from germline, CDR1 is SGHRS and CDR2 is YFSETQ. CDR3 sequence (DNA): TGCGCCAGCAGCTGGACCGGGACTACCCAAGAGACCCAGTACTTC. Its translation: CASSWTGTTQETQYF.